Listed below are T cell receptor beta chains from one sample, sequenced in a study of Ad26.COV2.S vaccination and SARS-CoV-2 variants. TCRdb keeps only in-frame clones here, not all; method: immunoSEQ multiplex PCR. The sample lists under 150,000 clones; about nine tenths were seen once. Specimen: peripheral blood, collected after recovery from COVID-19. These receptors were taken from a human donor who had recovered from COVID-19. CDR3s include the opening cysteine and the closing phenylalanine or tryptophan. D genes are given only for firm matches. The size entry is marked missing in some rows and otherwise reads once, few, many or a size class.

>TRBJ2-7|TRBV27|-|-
TGTGCCAGCAGTTTTGGTCAGGGTGGCTACGAGCAGTACTTC
CASSFGQGGYEQYF
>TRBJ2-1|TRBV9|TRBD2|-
TGTGCCAGCAGCTTACAGACTAGCCTTCAGCAGTTCTTC
CASSLQTSLQQFF
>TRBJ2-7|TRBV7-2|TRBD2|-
TGTGCCAGCAGCTTAAACGGCGGGGGGGCCTACGAGCAGTACTTC
CASSLNGGGAYEQYF
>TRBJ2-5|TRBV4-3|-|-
TGCGCCAGCAGCCCCTCAACGTGGGAAAAATCGGAGACCCAGTACTTC
CASSPSTWEKSETQYF
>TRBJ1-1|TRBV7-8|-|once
TGTGCCAGCAGCTTAACATTGGGGAACACTGAAGCTTTCTTT
CASSLTLGNTEAFF
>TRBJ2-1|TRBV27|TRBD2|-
TGTGCCAGCAGACGCGGACTAGCGGACAATGAGCAGTTCTTC
CASRRGLADNEQFF
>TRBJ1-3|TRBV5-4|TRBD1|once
TGTGCCAGCAGAGCAACCGGGACAGGGAGTCTAACGGCAGGAAACACCATATATTTT
CASRATGTGSLTAGNTIYF
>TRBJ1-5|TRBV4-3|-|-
TGCGCCAGCAGCCAAGATTCGGACGGAAATCAGCCCCAGCATTTT
CASSQDSDGNQPQHF
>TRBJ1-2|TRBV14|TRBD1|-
TGTGCCAGCAGCCTCCGACAGGGTACTAACTATGGCTACACCTTC
CASSLRQGTNYGYTF
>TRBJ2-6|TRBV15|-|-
TGTGCCACCAGCAGAGGCAGGGACTCTGGGGCCAACGTCCTGACTTTC
CATSRGRDSGANVLTF
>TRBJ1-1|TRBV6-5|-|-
TGTGCCAGCAGCTCGGATATTCAGGCTGAAGCTTTCTTT
CASSSDIQAEAFF
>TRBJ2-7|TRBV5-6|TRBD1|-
TGTGCCAGCAACTTGAGGGGGCGCGAGCAGTACTTC
CASNLRGREQYF
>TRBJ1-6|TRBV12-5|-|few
TGTGCTAGTGGTTTGGGGGTCGGGGTTAACAACTCACCCCTCCACTTT
CASGLGVGVNNSPLHF
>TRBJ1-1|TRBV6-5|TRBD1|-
TGTGCCAGCAGTCCCCGCGGGGCAGGGGGCACTGAAGCTTTCTTT
CASSPRGAGGTEAFF
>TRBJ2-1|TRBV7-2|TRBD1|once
TGTGCCAGCAGCTTAGTGTCGGGAACAGGGGCCAATGAGCAGTTCTTC
CASSLVSGTGANEQFF
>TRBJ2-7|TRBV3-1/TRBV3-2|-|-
TGTGCCAGCAGCCCCACGGCGGGCCTTTTCTCCTACGAGCAGTACTTC
CASSPTAGLFSYEQYF
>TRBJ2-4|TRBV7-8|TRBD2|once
TGTGCCAGCAGCTTATTCCCGACTAGCGGGCTACTAGCCAAAAACATTCAGTACTTC
CASSLFPTSGLLAKNIQYF
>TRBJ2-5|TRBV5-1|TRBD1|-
TGCGCCAGCAGCGCTGGAATAGGGACAGGGGCATGGCCAGTCGAGACCCAGTACTTC
CASSAGIGTGAWPVETQYF
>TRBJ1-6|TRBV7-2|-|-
TGTGCCAGCAGCTTAGACGCGGGAAATTCACCCCTCCACTTT
CASSLDAGNSPLHF
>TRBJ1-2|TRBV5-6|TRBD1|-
TGTGCCAGCAGCTTGGGACAGGGGACGGGTGGCTACACCTTC
CASSLGQGTGGYTF
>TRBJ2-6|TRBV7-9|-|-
TGTGCCAGCAGCTTGTATGGGGTCGCTGGGGCCAACGTCCTGACTTTC
CASSLYGVAGANVLTF
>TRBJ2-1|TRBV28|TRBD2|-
TGTGCCAGCAGTTTAGTAGCGGGGGGGTACAATGAGCAGTTCTTC
CASSLVAGGYNEQFF
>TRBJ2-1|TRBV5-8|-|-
TGTGCCAGCAGCTTGGAAGGGTGGAACTCCTACAATGAGCAGTTCTTC
CASSLEGWNSYNEQFF
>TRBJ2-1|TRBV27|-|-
TGTGCCAGCAGTTTATCGCCAGGCTCCTACAATGAGCAGTTCTTC
CASSLSPGSYNEQFF
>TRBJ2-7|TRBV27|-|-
TGTGCCAGCAGTCGGTCTTTGCTTTACGAGCAGTACTTC
CASSRSLLYEQYF
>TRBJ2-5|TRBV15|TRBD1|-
TGTGCCACCAGCAGGGACAGGGGGCAAGAGACCCAGTACTTC
CATSRDRGQETQYF
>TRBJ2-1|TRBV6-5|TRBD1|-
TGTGCCAGCAGTCCGGACAGGGGGAACAATGAGCAGTTCTTC
CASSPDRGNNEQFF
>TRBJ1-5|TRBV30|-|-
TGTGCCTGGAGTCACGGACCGACGGAAAATCAGCCCCAGCATTTT
CAWSHGPTENQPQHF
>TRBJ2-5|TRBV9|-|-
TGTGCCAGCAGCGCAGGACCTAAGGAGACCCAGTACTTC
CASSAGPKETQYF
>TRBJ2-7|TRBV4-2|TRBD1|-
TGTGCCAGCAGCCAAGCCGACAGGGGCTACGAGCAGTACTTC
CASSQADRGYEQYF
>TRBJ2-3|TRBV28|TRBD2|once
TGTGCCAGTCTGCGGGGGAAAAGCACAGATACGCAGTATTTT
CASLRGKSTDTQYF
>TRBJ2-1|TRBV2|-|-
TGTGCCAGCACCGGAGGCTTTGAGCAGTTCTTC
CASTGGFEQFF
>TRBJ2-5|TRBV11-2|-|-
TGTGCCAGCAGCTTAGGCAGGGGGGGTGGAGAGACCCAGTACTTC
CASSLGRGGGETQYF
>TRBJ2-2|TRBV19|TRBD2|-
TGTGCCAGTAGTATCTCGGGGACTAGCGGTTACACCGGGGAGCTGTTTTTT
CASSISGTSGYTGELFF
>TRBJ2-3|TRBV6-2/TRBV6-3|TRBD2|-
TGTGCCAGCAGTTATACCACCACGGGACTAGCGGATACAGATACGCAGTATTTT
CASSYTTTGLADTDTQYF
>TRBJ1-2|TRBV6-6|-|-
TGTGCCAGCAGCCAGGACGAAGCTGGGCCCTATGGCTACACCTTC
CASSQDEAGPYGYTF
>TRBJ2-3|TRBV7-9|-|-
TGTGCCAGCAGCCCGAACACAGATACGCAGTATTTT
CASSPNTDTQYF
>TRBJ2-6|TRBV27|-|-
TGTGCCAGCAGTTCCATCCAGGGATCTGGGGCCAACGTCCTGACTTTC
CASSSIQGSGANVLTF
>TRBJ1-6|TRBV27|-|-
TGTGCCAGCAGGATGGACGGATATTCACCCCTCCACTTT
CASRMDGYSPLHF
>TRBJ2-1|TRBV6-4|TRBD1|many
TGTGCCAGCAGACGGGACAGCTACAATGAGCAGTTCTTC
CASRRDSYNEQFF
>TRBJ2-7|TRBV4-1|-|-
TGCGCCAGCAGCCAAGATCCGACTGGGGAGCAGTACTTC
CASSQDPTGEQYF
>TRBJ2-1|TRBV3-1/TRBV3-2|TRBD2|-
TGTGCCAGCAGCCAATATGCAAGCGGGGGGGCCTACAATGAGCAGTTCTTC
CASSQYASGGAYNEQFF
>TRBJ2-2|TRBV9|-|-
TGTGCCAGCAGCGTATACAGGTCGTTAGGCGGGGAGCTGTTTTTT
CASSVYRSLGGELFF
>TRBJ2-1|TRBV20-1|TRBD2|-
TGCAGCGCTAGTCCTAGCGGGGGCCAAGGACCCGGTGAGCAGTTCTTC
CSASPSGGQGPGEQFF
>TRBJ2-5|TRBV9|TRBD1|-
TGTGCCAGCACCCCACTAGACAGGGAAGAGACCCAGTACTTC
CASTPLDREETQYF
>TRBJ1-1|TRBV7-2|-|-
TGTGCCAGCAGCTTATTGCCACGCACTGAAGCTTTCTTT
CASSLLPRTEAFF
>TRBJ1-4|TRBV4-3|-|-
TGCGCCAGCAGCCAGAGCCCCTACCGGACGCGTACGAATGAAAAACTGTTTTTT
CASSQSPYRTRTNEKLFF
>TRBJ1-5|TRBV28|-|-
TGTGCCAGCAGTTCCGGACATTCTAATCAGCCCCAGCATTTT
CASSSGHSNQPQHF
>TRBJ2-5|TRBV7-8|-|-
TGTGCCAGCAGCTTAGGGCTCGGGCGGCAAGAGACCCAGTACTTC
CASSLGLGRQETQYF
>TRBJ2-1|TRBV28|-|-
TGTGCCAGCAGTTTATCCCCTCTGGGGAGAGCGAGCAATGAGCAGTTCTTC
CASSLSPLGRASNEQFF
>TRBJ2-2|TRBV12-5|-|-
TGTGCTAGTGGTTTGTTGTCCGGGGGCGGCGGGGAGCTGTTTTTT
CASGLLSGGGGELFF
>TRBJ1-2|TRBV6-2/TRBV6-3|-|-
TGTGCCAGCAGTGCTGGGGTTACGCACTATGGCTACACCTTC
CASSAGVTHYGYTF
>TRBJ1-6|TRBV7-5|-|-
TGTGCCAGAAGTCGCGCTAGACACCAGAATTCACCCCTCCACTTT
CARSRARHQNSPLHF
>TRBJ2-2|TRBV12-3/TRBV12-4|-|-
TGTGCCAGCAAGGAGGCCGGGGAGCTGTTTTTT
CASKEAGELFF